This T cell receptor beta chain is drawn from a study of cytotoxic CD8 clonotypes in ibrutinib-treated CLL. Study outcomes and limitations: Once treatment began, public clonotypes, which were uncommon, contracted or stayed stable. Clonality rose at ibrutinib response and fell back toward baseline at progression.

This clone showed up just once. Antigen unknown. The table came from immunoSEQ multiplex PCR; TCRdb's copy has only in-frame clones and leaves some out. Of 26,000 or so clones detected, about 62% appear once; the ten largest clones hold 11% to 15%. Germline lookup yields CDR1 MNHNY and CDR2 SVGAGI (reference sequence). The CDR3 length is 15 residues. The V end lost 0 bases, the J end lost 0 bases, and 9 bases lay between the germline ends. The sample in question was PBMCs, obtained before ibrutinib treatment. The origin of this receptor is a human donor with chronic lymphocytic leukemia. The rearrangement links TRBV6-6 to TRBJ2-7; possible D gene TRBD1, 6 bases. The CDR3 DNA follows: TGTGCCAGCAGTTACTCGAAGGACAGCTCCTACGAGCAGTACTTC. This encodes CASSYSKDSSYEQYF.